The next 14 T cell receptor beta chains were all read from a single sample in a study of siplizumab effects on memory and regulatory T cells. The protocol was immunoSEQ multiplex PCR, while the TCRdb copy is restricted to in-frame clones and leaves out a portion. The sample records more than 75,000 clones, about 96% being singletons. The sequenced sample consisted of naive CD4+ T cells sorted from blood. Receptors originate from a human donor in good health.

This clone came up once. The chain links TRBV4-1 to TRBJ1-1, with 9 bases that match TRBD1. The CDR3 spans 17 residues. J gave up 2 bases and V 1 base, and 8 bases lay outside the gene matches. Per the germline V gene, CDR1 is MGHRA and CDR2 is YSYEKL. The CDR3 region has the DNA TGCGCCAGCAGCCAAGGTGTAACGGGACAGGGAAACACTGAAGCTTTCTTT. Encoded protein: CASSQGVTGQGNTEAFF.

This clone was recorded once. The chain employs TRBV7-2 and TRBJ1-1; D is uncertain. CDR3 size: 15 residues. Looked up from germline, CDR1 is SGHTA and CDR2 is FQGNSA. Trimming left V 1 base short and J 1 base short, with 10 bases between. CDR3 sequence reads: CASSLVAQTNTEAFF. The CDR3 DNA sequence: TGTGCCAGCAGCTTAGTTGCGCAGACGAACACTGAAGCTTTCTTT. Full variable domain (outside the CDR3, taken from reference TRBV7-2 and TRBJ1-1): GAGVSQSPSNKVTEKGKDVELRCDPISGHTALYWYRQSLGQGLEFLIYFQGNSAPDKSGLPSDRFSAERTGGSVSTLTIQRTQQEDSAVYLCASSLVAQTNTEAFFGQGTRLTVV.

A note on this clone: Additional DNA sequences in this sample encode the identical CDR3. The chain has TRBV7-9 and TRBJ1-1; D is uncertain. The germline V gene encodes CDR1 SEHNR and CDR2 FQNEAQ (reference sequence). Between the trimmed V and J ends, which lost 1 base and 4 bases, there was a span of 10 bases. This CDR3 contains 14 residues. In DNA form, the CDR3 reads TGTGCCAGCAGCTTAGGGCCCAGAGCCACTGAAGCTTTCTTT. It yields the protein CASSLGPRATEAFF.

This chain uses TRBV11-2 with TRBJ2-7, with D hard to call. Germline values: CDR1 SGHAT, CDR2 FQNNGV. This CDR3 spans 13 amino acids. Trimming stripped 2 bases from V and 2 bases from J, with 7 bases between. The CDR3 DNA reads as TGTGCCAGCAGCTTAAGGCAAACCTACGAGCAGTACTTC. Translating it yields CASSLRQTYEQYF. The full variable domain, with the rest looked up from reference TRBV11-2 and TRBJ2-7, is EAGVAQSPRYKIIEKRQSVAFWCNPISGHATLYWYQQILGQGPKLLIQFQNNGVVDDSQLPKDRFSAERLKGVDSTLKIQPAKLEDSAVYLCASSLRQTYEQYFGPGTRLTVT.

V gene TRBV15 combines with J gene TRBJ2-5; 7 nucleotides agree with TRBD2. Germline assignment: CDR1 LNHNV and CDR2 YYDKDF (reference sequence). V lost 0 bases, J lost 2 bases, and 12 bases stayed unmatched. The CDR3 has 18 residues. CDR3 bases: TGTGCCACCAGCAGAGATAAAAGCGGGGTGAGGCTACAAGAGACCCAGTACTTC. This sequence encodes CATSRDKSGVRLQETQYF.

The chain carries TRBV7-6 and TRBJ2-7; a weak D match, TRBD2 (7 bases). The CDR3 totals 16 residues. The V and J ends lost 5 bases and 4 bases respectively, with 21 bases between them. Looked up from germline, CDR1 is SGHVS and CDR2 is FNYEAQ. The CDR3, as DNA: TGTGCCAGCAGCGCGGGAGTGGGGGGCATGTTTTACGAGCAGTACTTC. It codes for CASSAGVGGMFYEQYF.

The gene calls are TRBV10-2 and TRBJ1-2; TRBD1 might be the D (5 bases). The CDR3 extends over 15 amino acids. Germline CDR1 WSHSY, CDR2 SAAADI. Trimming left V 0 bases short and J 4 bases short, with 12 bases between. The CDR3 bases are TGCGCCAGCAGTGAGTCGCTTGGGGGAAGCTATGGCTACACCTTC. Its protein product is CASSESLGGSYGYTF.

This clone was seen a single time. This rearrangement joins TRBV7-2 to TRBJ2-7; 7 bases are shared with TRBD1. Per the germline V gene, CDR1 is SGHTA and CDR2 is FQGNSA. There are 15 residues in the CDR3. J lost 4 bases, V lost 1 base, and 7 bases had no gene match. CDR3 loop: CASSLGQGVPYEQYF. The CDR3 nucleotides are TGTGCCAGCAGCTTAGGGCAGGGGGTCCCTTACGAGCAGTACTTC.

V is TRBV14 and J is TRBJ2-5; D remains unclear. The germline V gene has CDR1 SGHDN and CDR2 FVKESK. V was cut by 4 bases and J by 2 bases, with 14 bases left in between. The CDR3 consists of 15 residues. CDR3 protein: CASSPDLGKQETQYF. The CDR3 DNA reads TGTGCCAGCAGCCCAGACTTAGGGAAACAAGAGACCCAGTACTTC.

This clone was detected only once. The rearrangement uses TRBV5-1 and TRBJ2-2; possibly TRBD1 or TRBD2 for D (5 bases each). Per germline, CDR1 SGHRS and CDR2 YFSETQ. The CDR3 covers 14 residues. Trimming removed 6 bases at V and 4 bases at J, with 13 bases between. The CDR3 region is CASTRDVLTGELFF. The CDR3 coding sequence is TGCGCCAGCACTCGGGACGTACTCACCGGGGAGCTGTTTTTT. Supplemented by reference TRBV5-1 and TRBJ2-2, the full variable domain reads KAGVTQTPRYLIKTRGQQVTLSCSPISGHRSVSWYQQTPGQGLQFLFEYFSETQRNKGNFPGRFSGRQFSNSRSEMNVSTLELGDSALYLCASTRDVLTGELFFGEGSRLTVL.

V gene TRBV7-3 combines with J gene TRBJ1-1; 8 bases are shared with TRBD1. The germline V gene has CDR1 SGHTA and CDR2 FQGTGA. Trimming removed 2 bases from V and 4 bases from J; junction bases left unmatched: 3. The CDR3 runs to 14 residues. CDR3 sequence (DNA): TGTGCCAGCAGCTTACAAGGACAGGGCACTGAAGCTTTCTTT. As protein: CASSLQGQGTEAFF. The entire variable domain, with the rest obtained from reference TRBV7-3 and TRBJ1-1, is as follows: GAGVSQTPSNKVTEKGKYVELRCDPISGHTALYWYRQSLGQGPEFLIYFQGTGAADDSGLPNDRFFAVRPEGSVSTLKIQRTERGDSAVYLCASSLQGQGTEAFFGQGTRLTVV.

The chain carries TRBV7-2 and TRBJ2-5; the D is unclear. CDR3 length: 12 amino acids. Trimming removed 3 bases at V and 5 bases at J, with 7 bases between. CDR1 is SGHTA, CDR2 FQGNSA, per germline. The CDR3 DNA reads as TGTGCCAGCAGCTTGCTGGTGGAGACCCAGTACTTC. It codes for CASSLLVETQYF.

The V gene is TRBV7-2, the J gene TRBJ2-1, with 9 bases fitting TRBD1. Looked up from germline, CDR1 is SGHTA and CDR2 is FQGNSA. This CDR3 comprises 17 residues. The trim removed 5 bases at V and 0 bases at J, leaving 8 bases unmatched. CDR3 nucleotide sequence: TGTGCCAGCAGCCGAGGACAGGGGTATAGCTCCTACAATGAGCAGTTCTTC. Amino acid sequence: CASSRGQGYSSYNEQFF.

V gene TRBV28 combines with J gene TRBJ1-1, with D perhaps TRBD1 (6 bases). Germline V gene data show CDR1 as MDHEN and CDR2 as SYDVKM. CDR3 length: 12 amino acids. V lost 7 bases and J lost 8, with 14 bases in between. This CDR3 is CASITRDNEAFF. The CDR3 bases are TGTGCCAGCATCACCCGGGACAACGAAGCTTTCTTT.